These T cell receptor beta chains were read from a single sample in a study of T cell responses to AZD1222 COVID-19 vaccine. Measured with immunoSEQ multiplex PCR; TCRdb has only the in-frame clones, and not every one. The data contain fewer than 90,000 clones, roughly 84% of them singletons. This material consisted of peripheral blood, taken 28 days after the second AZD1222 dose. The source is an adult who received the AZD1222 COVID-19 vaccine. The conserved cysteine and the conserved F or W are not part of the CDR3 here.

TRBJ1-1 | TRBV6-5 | ASKTDRAYEAF
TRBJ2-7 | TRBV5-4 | ASSPGGTSGLYEQY
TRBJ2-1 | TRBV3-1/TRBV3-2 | ASSQTGTSGGSGQF
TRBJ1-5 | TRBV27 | ASSPGAQSNQPQH
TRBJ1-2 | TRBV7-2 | ASSLSWGADGYT
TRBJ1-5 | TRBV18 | ASSPTSSNQPQH
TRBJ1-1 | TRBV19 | ASSSGRAF
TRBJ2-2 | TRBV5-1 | ASSLGPTSGGELF
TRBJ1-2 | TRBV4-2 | ASSQTISGQGRYGYT
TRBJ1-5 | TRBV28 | ASSENLGNQPQH
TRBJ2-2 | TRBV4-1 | ASSQDGGARAGQNTGELF
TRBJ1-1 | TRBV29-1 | SAGTAEAF
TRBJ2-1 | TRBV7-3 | ASSLIGLASNEQF
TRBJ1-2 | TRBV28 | ASSLPLGQGFYGYT
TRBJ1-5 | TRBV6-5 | ASSFTGNSNQPQH
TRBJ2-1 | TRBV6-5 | ASTAGGSSYNEQF
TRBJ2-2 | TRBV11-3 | ASSSTTNTGELF
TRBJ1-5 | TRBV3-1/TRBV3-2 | ASSQRGDGNQPQH
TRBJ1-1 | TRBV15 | ATSSGQGMNTEAF
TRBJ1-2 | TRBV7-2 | ASSLRTGDDS
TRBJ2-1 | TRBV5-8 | ASSLAGRGHNEQF
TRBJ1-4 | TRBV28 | ASIDRGSGKLF
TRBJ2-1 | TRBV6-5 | ASSYSLLAGYNEQF
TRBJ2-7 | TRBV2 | ASQPAPLREQY
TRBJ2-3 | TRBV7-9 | ASSLEHTDTQY
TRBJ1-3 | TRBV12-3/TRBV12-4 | ASSFVGNTIY
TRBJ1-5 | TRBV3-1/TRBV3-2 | ASSQDLGNQPQH
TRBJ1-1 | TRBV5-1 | ASRPLPTANTEAF
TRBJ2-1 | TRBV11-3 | ASSLAGQTYNEQF
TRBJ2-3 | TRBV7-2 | ASSLDGSDTQY
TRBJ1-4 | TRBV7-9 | ASSLRPGFEKLF
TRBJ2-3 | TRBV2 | ASASSGAGDTQY
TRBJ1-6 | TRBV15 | ATSRDQVLWTDNSPLH
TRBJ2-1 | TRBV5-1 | ASSPRAGPDNEQF
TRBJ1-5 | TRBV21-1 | ASSKGGDSNQPQH
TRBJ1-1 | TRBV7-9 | ASSLGGGAF
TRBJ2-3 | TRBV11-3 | ASSSEDTQY
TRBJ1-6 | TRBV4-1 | ASSQDPWQSPLH
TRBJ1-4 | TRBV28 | ASSFTLGTGANEKLF
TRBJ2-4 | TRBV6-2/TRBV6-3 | ASSTDKGNIQY
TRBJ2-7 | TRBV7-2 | ASSLWDRGRDEQY
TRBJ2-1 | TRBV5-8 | ASSSQAGDEQF